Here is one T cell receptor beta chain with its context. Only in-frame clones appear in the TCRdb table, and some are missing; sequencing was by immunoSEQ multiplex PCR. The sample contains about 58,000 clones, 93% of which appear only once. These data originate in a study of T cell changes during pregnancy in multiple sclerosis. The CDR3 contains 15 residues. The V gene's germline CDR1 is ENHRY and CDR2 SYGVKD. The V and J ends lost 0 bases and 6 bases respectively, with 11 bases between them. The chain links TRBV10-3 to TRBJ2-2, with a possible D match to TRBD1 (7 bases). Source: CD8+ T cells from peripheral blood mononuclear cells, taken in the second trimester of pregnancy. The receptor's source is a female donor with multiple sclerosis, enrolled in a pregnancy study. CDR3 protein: CAISESQGEAGELFF. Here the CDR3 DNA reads TGTGCCATCAGTGAGTCCCAGGGGGAGGCCGGGGAGCTGTTTTTT.